This T cell receptor (beta chain) was captured by sequencing in a study of blood T cell repertoires in COVID-19. For the study at large: The analysed material was cDNA or gDNA that came from T cells, B-cell-depleted T cells, or PBMCs.

Authors' methods: It was from reference gene primer amplification that nucleated cell counts were estimated. The table came from immunoSEQ multiplex PCR; TCRdb's copy has only in-frame clones and leaves some out. Clone size and the V and J calls come from that table; the DNA yielded D and trimming. The profile shows over 60,000 clones, about three quarters of them singletons. This CDR3 is 13 amino acids long. CDR1 and CDR2 (germline): SGHTA, FQGNSA. Trimming left V 5 bases short and J 4 bases short, with 11 bases between. V is TRBV7-2 and J is TRBJ2-5; D perhaps matches TRBD1 (6 bases). Sample: peripheral blood. The receptor was isolated from a human donor in a cohort sampled during active COVID-19. Written as DNA, the CDR3 is TGTGCCAGCAGCATAAGACAGGCAGAGACCCAGTACTTC. Protein sequence: CASSIRQAETQYF.